Only a few counts were recorded for the clone carrying this T cell receptor (beta chain). Amplification used 60 Vbeta primers and 13 Jbeta primers. Sequencing used immunoSEQ multiplex PCR; TCRdb keeps in-frame clones, though not all of them. This sample carries roughly 150,000 clones, roughly 80% of them seen once, and the ten largest clones take 11%. This sample was taken from a study of cytomegalovirus exposure and HLA in healthy donors. The CDR3 spans 10 residues. The germline V gene encodes CDR1 DFQATT and CDR2 SNEGSKA (reference sequence). V gave up 3 bases and J gave up 7 bases, with 7 bases separating them.

This chain links TRBV20-1 with TRBJ2-7, with D hard to call. Sequencing used PBMCs. The TCR originated in a young man in good health and CMV-seropositive. For the CDR3, the DNA is TGCAGTGCTAGGAGGCAGGAGCAGTACTTC. Translating gives CSARRQEQYF.